Each of the 32 T cell receptor beta chains below was sequenced from the same sample in a study of blood T cell repertoires in COVID-19. Sequencing used immunoSEQ multiplex PCR; TCRdb keeps in-frame clones, though not all of them. This table has some 180,000 clones, roughly 85% appearing once. The sequenced material came from PBMCs or T cells enriched from blood (not recorded which). The source is a man aged 35 to 55 who had recovered from COVID-19.

This clone was observed a few times. This chain connects TRBV9 to TRBJ1-4; TRBD1 matches at 12 bases. CDR1 SGDLS and CDR2 YYNGEE come from the germline V gene. The J segment lost 8 bases and the V segment lost 2 bases, leaving 10 bases of the junction unmatched. The CDR3 extends over 17 amino acids. The CDR3 nucleotides read TGTGCCAGCAGCGTGGGTGGGGGACAGGGGGCAGAAGAAAAACTGTTTTTT. Translating gives CASSVGGGQGAEEKLFF.

V gene TRBV29-1 combines with J gene TRBJ2-1; a possible D gene is TRBD2 (7 bases). CDR3 length: 14 residues. CDR1 and CDR2 from the germline V gene are SQVTM and ANQGSEA. CDR3 nucleotides: TGCAGTGTAGGGGGGGGACCGACGTTTAATGAGCAGTTCTTC. Translated, it gives CSVGGGPTFNEQFF.

This clone occurred a few times. The chain has TRBV11-3 and TRBJ2-7; a possible D gene is TRBD2 (6 bases). Deletions cut 0 bases from V and 3 bases from J, with 12 bases between. CDR3 size: 15 residues. CDR1 SGHNT and CDR2 YENEEA come from the germline V gene. This chain's CDR3 is CASSLEALGGYEQYF. The CDR3, as DNA: TGTGCCAGCAGCTTAGAGGCTTTGGGGGGCTACGAGCAGTACTTC.

The genes are TRBV27 and TRBJ2-2; D gene uncertain. The CDR3 totals 13 residues. The V end was cut by 2 bases, the J end by 3 bases, with 4 bases between. The germline CDR1 and CDR2 sequences are MNHEY and SMNVEV (reference sequence). The chain's CDR3 is CASSLRDTGELFF. The CDR3 region has the DNA TGTGCCAGCAGTTTACGAGACACCGGGGAGCTGTTTTTT.

The chain combines TRBV28 with TRBJ2-5, with TRBD2 matching 12 bases. Germline lookup yields CDR1 MDHEN and CDR2 SYDVKM. This CDR3 region has 19 residues. With V trimmed by 3 bases and J by 2 bases, 13 bases remained unmatched. The CDR3 DNA follows: TGTGCCAGCAGTTTCGGTTTGGCTAGCGGGGGGGTACAGCAAGAGACCCAGTACTTC. Its translation: CASSFGLASGGVQQETQYF.

V usage is TRBV27 and J usage is TRBJ1-2; 8 bases are a match to TRBD1. The length of the CDR3 is 14 residues. From germline, CDR1 is MNHEY and CDR2 SMNVEV (reference sequence). V gave up 7 bases and J gave up 8 bases; unmatched junction bases: 12. DNA for the CDR3: TGTGCCAGCAAATCGTGGCAGGGGGCAGAGGGCTACACCTTC. Translation gives CASKSWQGAEGYTF.

This clone has only one observation. The rearrangement uses TRBV6-5 and TRBJ1-6; tentatively, D is TRBD1 (5 bases). The CDR3 contains 13 residues. Between the trimmed V and J ends, which lost 9 bases and 4 bases, there was a span of 10 bases. Germline CDR1 MNHEY, CDR2 SVGAGI. CDR3 coding DNA: TGTGCCAGTTCACAGGTTTATAATTCACCCCTCCACTTT. This codes for CASSQVYNSPLHF.

This clone was seen a handful of times. The chain employs TRBV7-9 and TRBJ2-3; 8 nucleotides match TRBD2. Germline V CDR1 and CDR2: SEHNR, FQNEAQ (reference sequence). V lost 1 base and J lost 9; bases outside the gene matches: 12. The CDR3 has 16 residues. CDR3 nucleotides: TGTGCCAGCAGCTTAGGGGACGGGGGGGCGTCGGTCACGCAGTATTTT. Protein product: CASSLGDGGASVTQYF. The variable domain in full, with the rest retrieved from reference TRBV7-9 and TRBJ2-3, is DTGVSQNPRHKITKRGQNVTFRCDPISEHNRLYWYRQTLGQGPEFLTYFQNEAQLEKSRLLSDRFSAERPKGSFSTLEIQRTEQGDSAMYLCASSLGDGGASVTQYFGPGTRLTVL.

The gene calls are TRBV11-3 and TRBJ2-7, with 7 bases that match TRBD2. V lost 1 base to trimming and J lost 1 base; unmatched junction nucleotides: 13. The germline gives CDR1 SGHNT, CDR2 YENEEA. CDR3 length: 18 amino acids. The CDR3 sequence: CASSLVYGGGKKSYEQYF. CDR3 sequence (DNA): TGTGCCAGCAGCTTAGTATACGGGGGAGGGAAAAAATCCTACGAGCAGTACTTC.

V usage is TRBV4-1 and J usage is TRBJ2-1; 12 bases map to TRBD2. Trimming cost V 1 base and J 8 bases; bases outside gene matches: 6. The CDR3 totals 16 residues. Germline CDR1 and CDR2: MGHRA and YSYEKL. The CDR3 reads CASSQVGLAGGYEQFF. The CDR3 region has the DNA TGCGCCAGCAGCCAAGTAGGCCTAGCGGGGGGGTATGAGCAGTTCTTC.

The rearrangement joins TRBV10-2 to TRBJ1-1, with 8 bases identical to TRBD1. This CDR3 spans 16 amino acids. Germline CDR1 reads WSHSY; CDR2 reads SAAADI. V dropped 8 bases and J dropped 0; count of bases not matched to a gene: 11. In DNA, the CDR3 is TGCGCCAGCTACGGACAGGGCGGAACCCTGAACACTGAAGCTTTCTTT. Its translation is CASYGQGGTLNTEAFF.

This clone was observed once. This chain links TRBV19 with TRBJ1-5; 8 positions agree with TRBD1. Germline CDR1 LNHDA, CDR2 SQIVND (reference sequence). After removal of 5 bases from V and 7 bases from J, the junction contained 10 bases not matched to a gene. This CDR3 is built from 15 residues. CDR3 amino acids: CASSLGQALGQPQHF. CDR3 DNA: TGTGCCAGTAGTTTGGGACAGGCGCTTGGGCAGCCCCAGCATTTT.

The chain has TRBV19 and TRBJ1-3; no definite D call. The germline V gene encodes CDR1 LNHDA and CDR2 SQIVND (reference sequence). Trimming took off 3 bases at V and 0 bases at J, with 9 bases between the two ends. CDR3 length: 15 residues. In nucleotides, the CDR3 is TGTGCCAGTAGTATCTATTTTAGCTCTGGAAACACCATATATTTT. Its protein product is CASSIYFSSGNTIYF.

The CDR3 spells CASTDPGNQETQYF. The CDR3 DNA follows: TGTGCCAGCACAGACCCGGGGAACCAAGAGACCCAGTACTTC. The chain has TRBV28 and TRBJ2-5, with D possibly TRBD2 on 5 matching bases. Germline V lookup: CDR1 MDHEN, CDR2 SYDVKM. This CDR3 has 14 amino acids. Deletions cut 7 bases from V and 0 bases from J, with 12 bases between. The full variable domain, rest sourced from reference TRBV28 and TRBJ2-5, is DVKVTQSSRYLVKRTGEKVFLECVQDMDHENMFWYRQDPGLGLRLIYFSYDVKMKEKGDIPEGYSVSREKKERFSLILESASTNQTSMYLCASTDPGNQETQYFGPGTRLLVL.

In this sample, this clone turned up a few times. CDR3 DNA sequence: TGTGCCAGCAGTTCTACGCAACAGGGGTACGGGAATTCACCCCTCCACTTT. This translates into CASSSTQQGYGNSPLHF. The chain employs TRBV28 and TRBJ1-6; 7 nucleotides align to TRBD1. CDR3 length: 17 amino acids. In germline, CDR1 is MDHEN, CDR2 SYDVKM. V shed 4 bases, J shed 7 bases, and the junction held 13 bases outside the gene matches.

This chain joins TRBV19 and TRBJ1-4; TRBD1 matches at 9 bases. J gave up 4 bases and V 6 bases, and 6 bases lay outside the gene matches. CDR3 length: 15 residues. The germline gives CDR1 LNHDA, CDR2 SQIVND (reference sequence). The CDR3 region has the DNA TGTGCCAGTAGGCATCCGGGACAGGGTAATGAAAAACTGTTTTTT. This sequence encodes CASRHPGQGNEKLFF.

V gene TRBV29-1 combines with J gene TRBJ1-5; possible D gene TRBD1, 6 bases. The CDR3 covers 15 residues. Looked up from germline, CDR1 is SQVTM and CDR2 is ANQGSEA. V lost 4 bases and J 3 bases, leaving 16 bases between the germline ends. CDR3 loop: CSVGADAGANQPQHF. The CDR3 region has the DNA TGCAGCGTTGGAGCAGACGCAGGGGCCAATCAGCCCCAGCATTTT.

This chain links TRBV18 with TRBJ1-2; D is unresolved. Trimming pared 5 bases from V and 3 bases from J, leaving 7 bases between. CDR1 is KGHSH, CDR2 LQKENI, per germline. CDR3 length equals 12 residues. The CDR3 is CASSATDYGYTF. The CDR3 DNA reads TGTGCCAGCTCAGCAACAGACTATGGCTACACCTTC.

This sequence joins TRBV12-3 or TRBV12-4 and TRBJ2-1; D is unresolved. The CDR3 totals 10 residues. Trimming removed 6 bases at V and 8 bases at J, with 5 bases between. CDR3 sequence: CASSVDEQFF. The CDR3 nucleotides read TGTGCCAGCAGCGTTGATGAGCAGTTCTTC.

The V gene is TRBV15, the J gene TRBJ1-4; TRBD1 is a possible D gene (6 bases). The CDR3 is made up of 14 amino acids. Germline assignment: CDR1 LNHNV and CDR2 YYDKDF (reference sequence). Deletions cut 8 bases from V and 0 bases from J, with 10 bases between. This CDR3 is CATRDTTTNEKLFF. DNA for the CDR3: TGTGCCACCCGGGACACAACAACTAATGAAAAACTGTTTTTT.

The gene calls are TRBV4-1 and TRBJ1-2; TRBD1 agrees at 9 bases. Trimming at V came to 2 bases and at J to 5 bases, leaving 9 bases not matched to a gene. Germline loops: CDR1 MGHRA, CDR2 YSYEKL. The CDR3 has 16 residues. CDR3 region: CASSQTSGTGIYGYTF. CDR3 coding DNA: TGCGCCAGCAGCCAAACCTCCGGGACAGGGATTTATGGCTACACCTTC.

The rearrangement uses TRBV29-1 and TRBJ1-5; TRBD1 matches 9 bases. Per the germline V gene, CDR1 is SQVTM and CDR2 is ANQGSEA. This CDR3 spans 14 amino acids. Losses at the gene ends were 5 bases for V and 3 bases for J; bases not matched to a gene: 5. The CDR3 coding sequence is TGCAGCGTTACCACAGGGGGCGTCAATCAGCCCCAGCATTTT. It translates to CSVTTGGVNQPQHF.

The chain uses TRBV5-4 and TRBJ2-7; D possibly corresponds to TRBD2 (8 bases). The CDR3 runs to 16 residues. Germline V gene data show CDR1 as SGHNT and CDR2 as YYREEE (reference sequence). The V end lost 0 bases, the J end lost 3 bases, and 16 bases lay between the germline ends. CDR3 amino acids: CASSLAGGTVNYEQYF. As DNA, the CDR3 is TGTGCCAGCAGCTTGGCGGGGGGGACAGTAAACTACGAGCAGTACTTC.

The chain joins TRBV2 to TRBJ1-2; a possible D gene is TRBD1 (6 bases). Germline V gene sequence: CDR1 SNHLY, CDR2 FYNNEI. V lost 1 base to trimming and J lost 11 bases, with 14 bases between them. The CDR3 is made up of 13 amino acids. The CDR3 DNA follows: TGTGCCAGCAGTGAAGGCCAGGGGTCGAGATACACCTTC. This gives the protein CASSEGQGSRYTF. Together with reference TRBV2 and TRBJ1-2, the CDR3 gives the full variable domain: EPEVTQTPSHQVTQMGQEVILRCVPISNHLYFYWYRQILGQKVEFLVSFYNNEISEKSEIFDDQFSVERPDGSNFTLKIRSTKLEDSAMYFCASSEGQGSRYTFGSGTRLTVV.

The chain uses TRBV18 and TRBJ1-5; tentative D call: TRBD1 (5 bases). Germline values: CDR1 KGHSH, CDR2 LQKENI. This CDR3 contains 15 residues. The ends were cut back, 3 bases at V and 2 bases at J, with 11 bases in the middle. The CDR3 protein is CASSPEGRGNQPQHF. As DNA, the CDR3 is TGTGCCAGCTCACCGGAGGGCAGGGGCAATCAGCCCCAGCATTTT.

The chain has TRBV19 and TRBJ1-2; D is undetermined. Trimming took off 9 bases at V and 3 bases at J, with 20 bases between the two ends. The CDR3 has 15 residues. CDR1 LNHDA and CDR2 SQIVND come from the germline V gene (reference sequence). CDR3 amino acids: CASQTVEGGYYGYTF. The CDR3 DNA follows: TGTGCCAGCCAAACTGTGGAGGGAGGTTACTATGGCTACACCTTC.

The chain couples TRBV30 to TRBJ2-2, with D possibly being TRBD1 (5 bases). The germline V and J ends were trimmed by 3 bases and 6 bases, with 5 bases remaining between them. The CDR3 consists of 11 residues. Germline CDR1 GTSNPN, CDR2 SVGIG (reference sequence). As DNA, the CDR3 is TGTGCCTGGAGAGGGGCCGGGGAGCTGTTTTTT. This sequence encodes CAWRGAGELFF.

The chain recombines TRBV10-3 with TRBJ1-2, with 9 bases lining up with TRBD1. This CDR3 spans 14 amino acids. After removal of 10 bases from V and 8 bases from J, the junction contained 14 bases not matched to a gene. Germline loops: CDR1 ENHRY, CDR2 SYGVKD. CDR3 residues: CATGTGRLGGGYTF. The CDR3 region has the DNA TGTGCCACCGGGACAGGGAGGCTCGGAGGCGGCTACACCTTC.

The V call is TRBV9, the J call TRBJ1-4, with D tentatively TRBD1 (6 bases). Trimming removed 0 bases from V and 6 bases from J, with 12 bases in between. Germline assignment: CDR1 SGDLS and CDR2 YYNGEE. The CDR3 is 15 amino acids. The CDR3 nucleotides read TGTGCCAGCAGCGTAGGGGGCAGGGGTGATGAAAAACTGTTTTTT. The encoded protein is CASSVGGRGDEKLFF.

The chain carries TRBV6-5 and TRBJ2-1, with 8 nucleotides matching TRBD1. Germline lookup yields CDR1 MNHEY and CDR2 SVGAGI. The CDR3 runs to 15 residues. Trimming removed 5 bases from V and 4 bases from J; junction bases left unmatched: 7. The CDR3 DNA is TGTGCCAGCAGTAAGGGTCAGGGGGCGTACAATGAGCAGTTCTTC. The encoded protein is CASSKGQGAYNEQFF.

The rearrangement uses TRBV9 and TRBJ1-2; D might be TRBD1 (6 bases). The CDR3 contains 13 residues. V lost 5 bases, J lost 2 bases, and 10 bases lay in between. The germline V gene has CDR1 SGDLS and CDR2 YYNGEE. The CDR3 region has the DNA TGTGCCAGCAGTGGGCAGGGGAACTATGGCTACACCTTC. Residues: CASSGQGNYGYTF.

J is TRBJ2-7 and V is TRBV19, with 9 bases matching TRBD1. The J segment lost 2 bases and the V segment lost 6 bases, leaving 5 bases of the junction unmatched. Germline V gene data show CDR1 as LNHDA and CDR2 as SQIVND (reference sequence). There are 14 residues in the CDR3. CDR3 region: CASRPGQGTYEQYF. The CDR3 coding sequence is TGTGCCAGTAGGCCGGGACAGGGAACCTACGAGCAGTACTTC. Full variable domain (rest looked up from reference TRBV19 and TRBJ2-7): DGGITQSPKYLFRKEGQNVTLSCEQNLNHDAMYWYRQDPGQGLRLIYYSQIVNDFQKGDIAEGYSVSREKKESFPLTVTSAQKNPTAFYLCASRPGQGTYEQYFGPGTRLTVT.